These T cell receptor beta chains were read from a single sample in a study of Graves' ophthalmopathy and Graves' hyperthyroidism. TCRdb called the multiplex PCR reads again in MiXCR, with one record for every CDR3 protein. The data show roughly 700,000 distinct CDR3 sequences, 35% to 50% seen once. Sequenced sample: peripheral blood. Source of these receptors: an adult man with Graves' ophthalmopathy. CDR3s include the opening cysteine and the closing phenylalanine or tryptophan. D genes are given only for firm matches. A row's size may be missing; if present it is once, few, many or a size class.

>14|.|.|TRBJ1-1|TRBV20-1
TGCAGTGCTAGAAACGTGGGGGGCCTCACTGAAGCTTTCTTT
CSARNVGGLTEAFF
>14|many|.|TRBJ2-6|TRBV14
TGTGCCAGCAGCCAAGAGTTGGGGGCCAACGTCCTGACTTTC
CASSQELGANVLTF
>15|many|.|TRBJ1-2|TRBV7-9
TGTGCCAGCAGCTTTGGCCCCAGGGATGTTCGTGGCTACACCTTC
CASSFGPRDVRGYTF
>13|many|TRBD1|TRBJ2-7|TRBV20-1
TGCAGTGCTGCCGGGACAGGGGGCTACGAGCAGTACTTC
CSAAGTGGYEQYF
>16|.|.|TRBJ2-6|TRBV7-6
TGTGCCAGCAGCTTAGCTAGGATGTCTGGGGCCAACGTCCTGACTTTC
CASSLARMSGANVLTF
>12|many|.|TRBJ1-1|TRBV29-1
TGCAGCGTTGTGCCAGGGTGGACTGAAGCTTTCTTT
CSVVPGWTEAFF
>14|.|.|TRBJ2-7|TRBV29-1
TGCAGCGTTGTACTCGGGGGCCACTCCTACGAGCAGTACTTC
CSVVLGGHSYEQYF
>15|many|.|TRBJ1-4|TRBV25-1
TGTGCCAGCGGGCCCACCGGGACCTCTAATGAAAAACTGTTTTTT
CASGPTGTSNEKLFF
>16|.|TRBD1|TRBJ1-2|TRBV2
TGTGCCAGCAGTTCGGGGGGACAGGGACTGAACTATGGCTACACCTTC
CASSSGGQGLNYGYTF
>15|few|TRBD1|TRBJ1-4|TRBV12-3/TRBV12-4
TGTGCCAGCAGTGAATCGACAGGGTCGGACGAAAAACTGTTTTTT
CASSESTGSDEKLFF
>14|few|.|TRBJ1-5|TRBV24-1
TGTGCCAGTAGTGTCGGGGGCACAGTTCAGCCCCAGCATTTT
CASSVGGTVQPQHF
>14|many|TRBD1|TRBJ1-2|TRBV7-9
TGTGCCAGTCACTCAGGGGGAGGATTCTATGGCTACACCTTC
CASHSGGGFYGYTF
>15|.|.|TRBJ1-6|TRBV11-2
TGTGCCAGCAGCTCTCTAACAGGGATTGGGTCACCCCTCCACTTT
CASSSLTGIGSPLHF
>14|.|.|TRBJ2-5|TRBV27
TGTGCCAGCGGGGACAACAGGGTAGGGGAGACCCAGTACTTC
CASGDNRVGETQYF
>15|many|TRBD1|TRBJ1-6|TRBV29-1
TGCAGCGTTGCCGAAGGGGACAGGAACCTAGGGACCCTCCACTTT
CSVAEGDRNLGTLHF
>15|few|TRBD2|TRBJ2-5|TRBV20-1
TGCAGTGCTAGAGCACTAGCGTTGTACCAAGAGACCCAGTACTTC
CSARALALYQETQYF
>15|.|TRBD1|TRBJ1-5|TRBV24-1
TGTGCCAGCAGTACGACAGGGATTGACAATCAGCCCCAGCATTTT
CASSTTGIDNQPQHF
>15|few|TRBD1|TRBJ2-7|TRBV25-1
TGTGCCAGCAGAGACCCGGGACAGGTCGGCTACGAGCAGTACTTC
CASRDPGQVGYEQYF
>16|few|.|TRBJ1-3|TRBV6-4
TGTGCCAGCAGTGAAGCCGAGAGAACAACTGGAAACACCATATATTTT
CASSEAERTTGNTIYF
>16|.|.|TRBJ1-4|TRBV25-1
TGTGCCAGCAGTGATAGTGCCGGGGGATGGAGTGAAAAACTGTTTTTT
CASSDSAGGWSEKLFF
>14|many|TRBD2|TRBJ2-5|TRBV29-1
TGCAGCGTTCTTAAGCGGGGAGATCAAGAGACCCAGTACTTC
CSVLKRGDQETQYF
>12|once|TRBD1|TRBJ2-7|TRBV7-9
TGTGCCAGCTTTGGGACAGGGGACGAGCAGTACTTC
CASFGTGDEQYF
>13|.|.|TRBJ2-3|TRBV10-3
TGTGCCACAGGGGGGGCGAGCACAGATACGCAGTATTTT
CATGGASTDTQYF
>14|.|.|TRBJ2-2|TRBV7-2
TGTGCCAGCAGCCAAGCCCGCCAAGGCGGGGAGCTGTTTTTT
CASSQARQGGELFF
>16|few|.|TRBJ1-3|TRBV7-3
TGTGCCAGCAGCTTAAACGGACCCGGAGGAGGAAACACCATATATTTT
CASSLNGPGGGNTIYF
>15|.|TRBD1|TRBJ1-4|TRBV20-1
TGCAGTGCTAGAGATTCACAGGGGTTCGGTGAAAAACTGTTTTTT
CSARDSQGFGEKLFF
>11|few|.|TRBJ1-6|TRBV25-1
TGTGCCAGCAGGGGAGGGTCACCCCTCCACTTT
CASRGGSPLHF
>16|.|.|TRBJ2-7|TRBV5-6
TGTGCCAGCAGCTTGGCTCAAGGTGGAAGTCGTCGGGAGCAGTACTTC
CASSLAQGGSRREQYF
>17|few|.|TRBJ2-6|TRBV11-2
TGTGCCAGCAGCCCCTATCGCGGGGGCAGTGGGGCCAACGTCCTGACTTTC
CASSPYRGGSGANVLTF
>12|.|TRBD2|TRBJ2-1|TRBV7-6
TGTGCCAGCACAGCTAGCGGGGGGGAGCAGTTCTTC
CASTASGGEQFF
>16|.|TRBD1|TRBJ1-5|TRBV6-5
TGTGCCAGCAGTGTACTAGACAGGGGCAGCGATCAGCCCCAGCATTTT
CASSVLDRGSDQPQHF
>16|.|.|TRBJ1-5|TRBV2
TGTGCCAGCAGTTACCTGGGGGGATCCAGCAATCAGCCCCAGCATTTT
CASSYLGGSSNQPQHF
>14|few|TRBD1|TRBJ2-2|TRBV29-1
TGCAGCGTTGAAGGCAGGGGGCGCCCCGGGGAGCTGTTTTTT
CSVEGRGRPGELFF
>15|few|TRBD1|TRBJ1-1|TRBV9
TGTGCCAGCAGCGTAGTACAGGGGGGCAACACTGAAGCTTTCTTT
CASSVVQGGNTEAFF
>14|.|TRBD1|TRBJ1-1|TRBV4-1
TGCGCCAGCAGCCACAACAGGGGCTATCGTTGGGCTTTCTTT
CASSHNRGYRWAFF
>14|many|TRBD1|TRBJ1-2|TRBV2
TGTGCCAGCAGGGGACAGGGGAGAGGTTATGGCTACACCTTC
CASRGQGRGYGYTF
>14|.|.|TRBJ2-2|TRBV19
TGTGCCAGTAGGCGGGCAGGGGACACCGGGGAGCTGTTTTTT
CASRRAGDTGELFF
>13|.|.|TRBJ2-7|TRBV7-2
TGTGCCAGCAAACAGGGAATTGCCTACGAGCAGTACTTC
CASKQGIAYEQYF
>13|.|.|TRBJ1-4|TRBV2
TGTGCCAGCACGGAAAAAACTAATGAAAAACTGTTTTTT
CASTEKTNEKLFF
>16|many|.|TRBJ1-1|TRBV12-3/TRBV12-4
TGTGCCAGCAGTTCCGCATTTGTAGGGTGGGACACTGAAGCTTTCTTT
CASSSAFVGWDTEAFF
>17|few|TRBD2|TRBJ2-6|TRBV6-5
TGTGCCAGCAGTCCACTAGCGGAGCTCTCTGGGGCCAACGTCCTGACTTTC
CASSPLAELSGANVLTF
>16|few|.|TRBJ1-1|TRBV19
TGTGCCAGTAGAGGGACTCAACTTATACCGAACACTGAAGCTTTCTTT
CASRGTQLIPNTEAFF
>15|few|.|TRBJ2-7|TRBV12-3/TRBV12-4
TGTGCCAGCAGTTTCGGCAGGGTGAGCTCCTACGAGCAGTACTTC
CASSFGRVSSYEQYF
>15|.|TRBD1|TRBJ2-3|TRBV7-2
TGTGCCAGCAGCCTCCAAGGACAGGGGCTCACTGCGCAGTATTTT
CASSLQGQGLTAQYF
>15|.|.|TRBJ1-4|TRBV10-3
TGTGCCATCAGTGAGTCGGCAGGGACGGAGGAAAAACTGTTTTTT
CAISESAGTEEKLFF
>13|few|.|TRBJ1-2|TRBV5-8
TGTGCCAGCAGCTTGGTGAAGGGCGATGGCTACACCTTC
CASSLVKGDGYTF
>13|.|TRBD1|TRBJ1-2|TRBV19
TGTGCCTGGAGCATAACAGGGGGCGAAGGCTACACCTTC
CAWSITGGEGYTF
>13|.|.|TRBJ1-1|TRBV29-1
TGCAGCGTGGAGACACAGGGACACACTGAAGCTTTCTTT
CSVETQGHTEAFF
>15|.|TRBD2|TRBJ2-7|TRBV9
TGTGCCAGCAGTTACCCTAGCGGGAGCCCCTACGAGCAGTACTTC
CASSYPSGSPYEQYF